The rows below give T cell receptor beta chains drawn from one sample of a study of blood T cell repertoires in COVID-19. Repertoires were generated with immunoSEQ multiplex PCR, while TCRdb's copy carries only in-frame clones and drops some. The table includes roughly 200,000 clones, 80% detected once. The sequenced sample was peripheral blood. The receptors derive from a woman in her 70s with acute or convalescent COVID-19. Each CDR3 is given with its conserved first and last residue. D genes are given only for firm matches. Size values are once, few and many counts, or a class for expanded clones, and some rows have none.

>TRBV28|few|TRBD1|TRBJ1-4
CASSLPMTGVLEKLFF
TGTGCCAGCAGCTTGCCTATGACAGGGGTATTAGAAAAACTGTTTTTT
>TRBV7-8|NA|TRBD2|TRBJ2-5
CASSRQAGAETQYF
TGTGCCAGCAGCCGCCAGGCGGGAGCAGAGACCCAGTACTTC
>TRBV6-5|NA|NA|TRBJ1-1
CASKYRDTEAFF
TGTGCCAGCAAATACAGGGACACTGAAGCTTTCTTT
>TRBV9|few|NA|TRBJ2-3
CASSVNGADTQYF
TGTGCCAGCAGCGTAAACGGTGCGGATACGCAGTATTTT
>TRBV20-1|NA|NA|TRBJ1-4
CSASPQGIREKLFF
TGCAGTGCTAGTCCCCAGGGAATTCGAGAAAAACTGTTTTTT
>TRBV10-3|NA|NA|TRBJ1-5
CAISEGRNQPQHF
TGTGCCATCAGTGAGGGCCGTAATCAGCCCCAGCATTTT
>TRBV7-2|NA|TRBD1|TRBJ1-4
CASSYRAGGAEEKLFF
TGTGCCAGCAGCTACCGTGCAGGGGGCGCGGAGGAAAAACTGTTTTTT
>TRBV6-2/TRBV6-3|NA|NA|TRBJ2-5
CASSQAPQETQYF
TGTGCCAGCAGTCAGGCCCCTCAAGAGACCCAGTACTTC
>TRBV13|NA|NA|TRBJ2-7
CASSLYGTLSYEQYF
TGTGCCAGCAGCTTATACGGGACTCTATCCTACGAGCAGTACTTC
>TRBV7-2|once|TRBD2|TRBJ2-5
CASSPRTSGQETQYF
TGTGCCAGCAGCCCCCGGACTAGCGGGCAAGAGACCCAGTACTTC
>TRBV28|few|TRBD1|TRBJ1-6
CASSSVDRDNSPLHF
TGTGCCAGCAGTTCGGTGGACAGGGATAATTCACCCCTCCACTTT
>TRBV4-1|NA|NA|TRBJ2-1
CASSQDLAGDFYNEQFF
TGCGCCAGCAGCCAAGATCTCGCGGGTGACTTTTACAATGAGCAGTTCTTC
>TRBV27|NA|TRBD2|TRBJ2-7
CASQSPYTSGRATEQYF
TGTGCCAGCCAATCCCCATATACTAGCGGGAGGGCCACCGAGCAGTACTTC
>TRBV19|few|TRBD1|TRBJ2-7
CASGRGSGGAEQYF
TGTGCCAGTGGTAGGGGGTCAGGGGGCGCCGAGCAGTACTTC
>TRBV6-5|once|TRBD2|TRBJ2-7
CASSFRDYPNYEQYF
TGTGCCAGCAGTTTCCGGGACTACCCTAATTACGAGCAGTACTTC
>TRBV6-5|NA|TRBD1|TRBJ1-2
CASRRGTGSGYTF
TGTGCCAGCCGCCGTGGGACAGGGTCTGGCTACACCTTC
>TRBV5-1|NA|NA|TRBJ1-4
CASSLGGLGEKLFF
TGCGCCAGCAGCCTGGGGGGGCTTGGTGAAAAACTGTTTTTT